This T cell receptor beta chain was identified during a study of blood T cell repertoires in COVID-19. In the source study's methods: Estimation of nucleated cell counts relied on the amplification of reference gene primers. TCRdb's copy holds only in-frame clones and misses some; the assay was immunoSEQ multiplex PCR. Clone size and the V and J calls come from that table; the DNA yielded D and trimming. The sample includes some 74,000 clones, around 78% of them seen just once. CDR1 is SGHDN, CDR2 FVKESK, per germline. The V and J ends lost 4 bases and 14 bases, in that order; junction bases with no gene match: 8. CDR3 length: 14 amino acids.

This clonotype was sampled from a woman older than 75 with acute or convalescent COVID-19. The chain employs TRBV14 and TRBJ2-1, with 13 bases aligning to TRBD2. Sequenced input: peripheral blood. The CDR3 DNA reads TGTGCCAGCAGCCCGAGGACTAGCGGGAGTAACAAGTTCTTC. Translated: CASSPRTSGSNKFF.